This entry lists 15 T cell receptor beta chains sequenced from one sample in a study of blood T cell repertoires in COVID-19. This table comes from immunoSEQ multiplex PCR, and its TCRdb copy is limited to in-frame clones, with some not included. Of roughly 160,000 clones in the sample, roughly 84% are singletons; the top ten hold approximately 13%. Sequences were obtained from PBMCs or T cells enriched from blood (not recorded which). All receptors come from an older woman who had recovered from COVID-19.

V is TRBV5-1 and J is TRBJ1-3; D is perhaps TRBD1 (6 bases). The CDR3 extends over 14 amino acids. The germline V gene encodes CDR1 SGHRS and CDR2 YFSETQ. Trimming pared 6 bases from V and 2 bases from J, leaving 12 bases between. The CDR3 DNA follows: TGCGCCAGCACCCCGACAGGCACTGGAAACACCATATATTTT. Residues: CASTPTGTGNTIYF.

V is TRBV4-2 and J is TRBJ2-3, with D possibly TRBD2 on 6 matching bases. V lost 0 bases and J 0 bases, leaving 10 bases between the germline ends. The CDR3 spans 16 residues. The V gene's germline CDR1 is LGHNA and CDR2 YNFKEQ. The CDR3 nucleotides are TGTGCCAGCAGCCAAGATGGGCGGGGAAGCACAGATACGCAGTATTTT. Translating gives CASSQDGRGSTDTQYF.

V and J are TRBV19 and TRBJ1-2; 8 positions match TRBD1. V lost 4 bases to trimming and J lost 7 bases; unmatched junction nucleotides: 5. Germline V gives CDR1 LNHDA, CDR2 SQIVND (reference sequence). CDR3 size: 13 residues. Written as DNA, the CDR3 is TGTGCCAGTAGTACCCGACAGGGGCTTGGCTACACCTTC. As protein: CASSTRQGLGYTF.

V usage is TRBV5-1 and J usage is TRBJ2-1; 12 bases match TRBD2. The length of the CDR3 is 15 residues. V trimming: 4 bases; J trimming: 15 bases; junction bases outside the gene matches: 14. The V gene's germline CDR1 is SGHRS and CDR2 YFSETQ. CDR3 coding DNA: TGCGCCAGCAGCCCCGAACTAGCGGGGGGTCATTCTTCGTTCTTC. Protein: CASSPELAGGHSSFF.

The chain couples TRBV3-1 (or the pseudogene TRBV3-2) to TRBJ2-2; 9 nucleotides line up with TRBD2. The CDR3 is 15 residues long. The germline gives CDR1 LGHDT, CDR2 YNNKEL (reference sequence). J lost 7 bases, V lost 3 bases, and 6 bases had no gene match. CDR3 sequence: CASSQTGLAIGELFF. DNA of the CDR3: TGTGCCAGCAGCCAGACGGGACTAGCTATCGGGGAGCTGTTTTTT.

The rearrangement uses TRBV18 and TRBJ1-1; D perhaps matches TRBD1 (6 bases). The ends were cut back, 4 bases at V and 0 bases at J, with 12 bases in the middle. The CDR3 has 15 amino acids. The germline CDR1 and CDR2 sequences are KGHSH and LQKENI. The CDR3 loop is CASSLDRHMNTEAFF. CDR3 nucleotide sequence: TGTGCCAGCTCACTCGACAGGCATATGAACACTGAAGCTTTCTTT.

The chain recombines TRBV15 with TRBJ2-1; D uncertain. The germline gives CDR1 LNHNV, CDR2 YYDKDF (reference sequence). V lost 5 bases and J lost 1, with 9 bases in between. The CDR3 covers 14 residues. Here the CDR3 DNA reads TGTGCCACCAGCCCATACGGGTCCTACAATGAGCAGTTCTTC. It codes for CATSPYGSYNEQFF.

Worth noting for this clone: As the CDR3 is not closed by the conserved phenylalanine or tryptophan, this likely results from a read error. The limits of the CDR3 on the DNA are not certain, so only TCRdb's listed CDR3 is given. This chain links TRBV7-2 with TRBJ2-4; TRBD2, the table's D call, was not compared with the DNA. Ends included, the CDR3 has 9 residues. The V gene's germline CDR1 is SGHTA and CDR2 FQGNSA. The CDR3 here is CASSLPDFP.

The chain combines TRBV2 with TRBJ2-1, with 14 bases lining up with TRBD2. The CDR3 is 14 amino acids. Trimming cost V 6 bases and J 10 bases; bases outside gene matches: 5. The germline gives CDR1 SNHLY, CDR2 FYNNEI. Written as DNA, the CDR3 is TGTGCCAGCAGGACTAGCGGGAGGGCCAGGGAGCAGTTCTTC. Its protein is CASRTSGRAREQFF.

The chain employs TRBV28 and TRBJ1-5; unclear D gene. V was pared by 3 bases and J by 4 bases, with 16 bases between. The CDR3 extends over 16 amino acids. Looked up from germline, CDR1 is MDHEN and CDR2 is SYDVKM. The CDR3 sequence: CASSFSRWAKNQPQHF. The CDR3 nucleotides are TGTGCCAGCAGTTTTAGTAGGTGGGCCAAAAATCAGCCCCAGCATTTT.

The chain links TRBV28 to TRBJ1-2; D may be TRBD1 (6 bases). This CDR3 is 14 amino acids long. V was shortened by 1 base and J by 6 bases, with 12 bases between the two germline ends. The germline V gene has CDR1 MDHEN and CDR2 SYDVKM. The CDR3, as DNA: TGTGCCAGCAGTTTATTAGCGGGGGCAAATGGCTACACCTTC. This codes for CASSLLAGANGYTF.

V is TRBV18 and J is TRBJ1-2, with D uncertain. V was shortened by 2 bases and J by 3 bases, with 10 bases between the two germline ends. This CDR3 comprises 14 residues. The V gene's germline CDR1 is KGHSH and CDR2 LQKENI. CDR3 DNA sequence: TGTGCCAGCTCACCAGGCGGGAAGGACTATGGCTACACCTTC. This encodes CASSPGGKDYGYTF.

The chain couples TRBV3-1 (or the pseudogene TRBV3-2) to TRBJ1-1, with 8 positions matching TRBD1. J gave up 5 bases and V 6 bases, and 17 bases lay outside the gene matches. Germline loops: CDR1 LGHDT, CDR2 YNNKEL (reference sequence). This CDR3 comprises 17 residues. The CDR3: CASRPRQGWFKRTEAFF. As DNA, the CDR3 is TGTGCCAGCAGACCCAGACAGGGGTGGTTCAAGAGGACTGAAGCTTTCTTT.

This chain connects TRBV2 to TRBJ2-1; 7 nucleotides line up with TRBD1. CDR1 and CDR2 from the germline V gene are SNHLY and FYNNEI. This CDR3 is 13 amino acids long. J lost 5 bases, V lost 6 bases, and 4 bases had no gene match. CDR3 in amino acids: CASRNTGDNEQFF. The CDR3 DNA reads TGTGCCAGCAGAAACACAGGGGACAATGAGCAGTTCTTC.

The chain joins TRBV14 to TRBJ2-1; 12 positions match TRBD1. Germline V gene lookup returns CDR1 SGHDN and CDR2 FVKESK. The V gene end was trimmed by 4 bases and the J gene end by 4 bases; junction bases not matched to a gene: 8. The CDR3 consists of 17 residues. CDR3 in DNA: TGTGCCAGCAGCCCCCCCGGGACAGGGGGCATTTACAATGAGCAGTTCTTC. It codes for CASSPPGTGGIYNEQFF. Looking up the rest from reference TRBV14 and TRBJ2-1 gives the full variable domain: EAGVTQFPSHSVIEKGQTVTLRCDPISGHDNLYWYRRVMGKEIKFLLHFVKESKQDESGMPNNRFLAERTGGTYSTLKVQPAELEDSGVYFCASSPPGTGGIYNEQFFGPGTRLTVL.